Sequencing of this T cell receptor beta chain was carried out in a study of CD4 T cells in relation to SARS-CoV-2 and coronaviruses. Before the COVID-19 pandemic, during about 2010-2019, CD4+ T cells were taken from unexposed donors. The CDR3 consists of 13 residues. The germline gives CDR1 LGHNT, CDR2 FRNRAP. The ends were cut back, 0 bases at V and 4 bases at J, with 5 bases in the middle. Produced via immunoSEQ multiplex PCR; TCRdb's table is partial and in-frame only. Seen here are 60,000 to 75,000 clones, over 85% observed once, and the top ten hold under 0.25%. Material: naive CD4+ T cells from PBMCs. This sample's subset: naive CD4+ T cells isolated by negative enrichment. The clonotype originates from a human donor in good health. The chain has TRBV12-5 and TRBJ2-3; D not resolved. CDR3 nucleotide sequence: TGTGCTAGTGGTTTGGTCCAAGCAGATACGCAGTATTTT. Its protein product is CASGLVQADTQYF.